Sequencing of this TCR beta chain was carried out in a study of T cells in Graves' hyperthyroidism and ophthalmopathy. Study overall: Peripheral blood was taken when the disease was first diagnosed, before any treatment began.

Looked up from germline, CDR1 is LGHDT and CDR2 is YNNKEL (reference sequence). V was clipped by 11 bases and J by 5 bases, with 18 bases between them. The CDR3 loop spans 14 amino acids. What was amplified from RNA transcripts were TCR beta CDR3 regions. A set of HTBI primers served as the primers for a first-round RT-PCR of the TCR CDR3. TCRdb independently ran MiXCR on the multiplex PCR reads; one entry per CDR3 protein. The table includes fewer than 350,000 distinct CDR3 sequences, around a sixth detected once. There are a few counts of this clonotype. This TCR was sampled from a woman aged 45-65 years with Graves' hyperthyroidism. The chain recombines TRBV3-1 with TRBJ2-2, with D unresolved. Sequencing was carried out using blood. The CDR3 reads CAASDLRRTGELFF. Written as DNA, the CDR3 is TGTGCCGCCAGCGATCTCAGAAGGACCGGGGAGCTGTTTTTT.